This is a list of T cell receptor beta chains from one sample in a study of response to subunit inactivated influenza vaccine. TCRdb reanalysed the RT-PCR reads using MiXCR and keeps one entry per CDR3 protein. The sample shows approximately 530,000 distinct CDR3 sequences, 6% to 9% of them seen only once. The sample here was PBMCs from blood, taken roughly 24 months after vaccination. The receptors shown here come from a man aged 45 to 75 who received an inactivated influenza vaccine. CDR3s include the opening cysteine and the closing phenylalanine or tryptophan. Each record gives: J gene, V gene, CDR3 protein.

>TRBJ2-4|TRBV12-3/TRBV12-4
CASSRGQAENIQYF
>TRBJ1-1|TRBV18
CASSPRHDSTEAFF
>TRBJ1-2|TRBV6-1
CASSGTQGSYGYTF
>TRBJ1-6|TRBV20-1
CSAEIGNSPLHF
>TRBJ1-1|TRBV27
CASSLSAKTVRGNVNTEAFF
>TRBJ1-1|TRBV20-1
CSARESGTEAFF
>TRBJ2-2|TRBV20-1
CSATTGTSGNTGELFF
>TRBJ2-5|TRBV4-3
CASSRWGAGETQYF
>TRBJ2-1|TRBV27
CASSLFPSGSVEFF
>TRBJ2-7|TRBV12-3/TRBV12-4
CASSQTGLEQYF
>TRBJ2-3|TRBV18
CASSPIRDTQYF
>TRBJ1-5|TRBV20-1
CSAGGPKGPQHF
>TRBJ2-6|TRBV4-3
CASSQGTGGYGANVLTF
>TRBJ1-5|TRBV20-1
CSAGDSSNQPQHF
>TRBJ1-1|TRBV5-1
CASSIDRGHEAFF
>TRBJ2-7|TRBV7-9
CASSLRDRGDEQYF
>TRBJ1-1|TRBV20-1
CSASRNLNTEAFF
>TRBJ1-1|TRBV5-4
CASSSGLVIGTEAFF
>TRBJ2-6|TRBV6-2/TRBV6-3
CASRTQVSGANVLTF
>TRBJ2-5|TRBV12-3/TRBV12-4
CASSPGTGVYRETQYF
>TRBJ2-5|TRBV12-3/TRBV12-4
CASSSTGTGKETQYF
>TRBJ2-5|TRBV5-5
CASSFIQETQYF